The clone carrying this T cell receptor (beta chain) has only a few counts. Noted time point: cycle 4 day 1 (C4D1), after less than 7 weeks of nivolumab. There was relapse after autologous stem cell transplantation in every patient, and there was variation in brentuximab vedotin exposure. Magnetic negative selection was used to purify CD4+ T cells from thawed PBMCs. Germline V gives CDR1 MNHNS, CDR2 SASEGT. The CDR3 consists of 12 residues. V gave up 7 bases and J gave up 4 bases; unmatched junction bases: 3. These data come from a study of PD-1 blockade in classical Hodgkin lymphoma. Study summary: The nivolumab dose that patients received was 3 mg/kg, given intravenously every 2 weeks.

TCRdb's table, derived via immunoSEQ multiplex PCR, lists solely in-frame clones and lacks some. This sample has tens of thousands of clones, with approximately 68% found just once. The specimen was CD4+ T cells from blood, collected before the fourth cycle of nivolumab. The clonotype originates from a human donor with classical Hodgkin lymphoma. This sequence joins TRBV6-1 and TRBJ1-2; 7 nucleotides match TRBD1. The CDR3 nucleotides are TGTGCCAGCACATCAGGGGGCTATGGCTACACCTTC. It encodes CASTSGGYGYTF.